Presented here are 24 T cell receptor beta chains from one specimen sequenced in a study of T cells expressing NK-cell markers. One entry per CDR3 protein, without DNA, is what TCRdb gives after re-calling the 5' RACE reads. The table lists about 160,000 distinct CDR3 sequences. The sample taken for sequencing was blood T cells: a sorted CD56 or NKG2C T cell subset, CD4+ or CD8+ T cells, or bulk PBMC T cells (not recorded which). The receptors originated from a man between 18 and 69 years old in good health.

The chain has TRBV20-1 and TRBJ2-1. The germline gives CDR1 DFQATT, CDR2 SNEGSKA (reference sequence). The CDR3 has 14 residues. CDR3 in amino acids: CSARVLKGYNEQFF.

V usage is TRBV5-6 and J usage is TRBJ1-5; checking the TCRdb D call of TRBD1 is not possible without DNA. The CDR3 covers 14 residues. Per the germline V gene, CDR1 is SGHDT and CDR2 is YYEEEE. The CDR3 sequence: CASSQLRESQPQHF. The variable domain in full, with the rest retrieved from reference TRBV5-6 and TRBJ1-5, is DAGVTQSPTHLIKTRGQQVTLRCSPKSGHDTVSWYQQALGQGPQFIFQYYEEEERQRGNFPDRFSGHQFPNYSSELNVNALLLGDSALYLCASSQLRESQPQHFGDGTRLSIL.

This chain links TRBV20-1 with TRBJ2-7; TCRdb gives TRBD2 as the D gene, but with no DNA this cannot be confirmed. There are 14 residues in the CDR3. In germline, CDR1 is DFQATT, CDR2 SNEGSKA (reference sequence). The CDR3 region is CSEGLAERSYEQYF.

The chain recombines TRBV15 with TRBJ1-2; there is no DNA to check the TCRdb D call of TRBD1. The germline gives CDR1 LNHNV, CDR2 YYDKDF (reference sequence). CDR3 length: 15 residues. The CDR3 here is CATASDGTPNYGYTF.

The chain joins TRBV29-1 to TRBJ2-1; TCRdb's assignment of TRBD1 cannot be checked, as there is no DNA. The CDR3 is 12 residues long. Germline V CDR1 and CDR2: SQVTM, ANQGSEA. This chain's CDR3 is CSVRDGYNEQFF.

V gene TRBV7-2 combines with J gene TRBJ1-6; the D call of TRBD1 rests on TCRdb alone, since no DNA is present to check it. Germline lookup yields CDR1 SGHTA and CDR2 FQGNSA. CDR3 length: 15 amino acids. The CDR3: CASSTAPAYNSPLHF.

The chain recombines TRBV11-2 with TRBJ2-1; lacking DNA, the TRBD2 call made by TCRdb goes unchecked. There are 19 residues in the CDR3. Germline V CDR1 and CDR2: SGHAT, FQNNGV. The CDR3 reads CASSLEWPGGGQRDNEQFF. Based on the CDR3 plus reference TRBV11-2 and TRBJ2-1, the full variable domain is EAGVAQSPRYKIIEKRQSVAFWCNPISGHATLYWYQQILGQGPKLLIQFQNNGVVDDSQLPKDRFSAERLKGVDSTLKIQPAKLEDSAVYLCASSLEWPGGGQRDNEQFFGPGTRLTVL.

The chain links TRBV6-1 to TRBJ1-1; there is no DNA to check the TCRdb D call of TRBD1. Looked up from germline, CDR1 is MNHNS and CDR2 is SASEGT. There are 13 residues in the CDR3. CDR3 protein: CASSPGPGAEAFF.

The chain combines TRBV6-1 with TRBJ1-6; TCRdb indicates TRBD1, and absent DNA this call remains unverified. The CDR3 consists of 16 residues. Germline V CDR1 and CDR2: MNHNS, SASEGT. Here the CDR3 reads CASSDTGSYYNSPLHF.

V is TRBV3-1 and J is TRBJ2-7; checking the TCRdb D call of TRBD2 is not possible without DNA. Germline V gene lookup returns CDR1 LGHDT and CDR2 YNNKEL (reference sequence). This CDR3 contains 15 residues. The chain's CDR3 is CASSRRAGGANEQYF.

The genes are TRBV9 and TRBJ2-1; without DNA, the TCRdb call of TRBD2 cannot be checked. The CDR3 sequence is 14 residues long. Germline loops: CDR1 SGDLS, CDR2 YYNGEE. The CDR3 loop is CASSVASGVVEQFF.

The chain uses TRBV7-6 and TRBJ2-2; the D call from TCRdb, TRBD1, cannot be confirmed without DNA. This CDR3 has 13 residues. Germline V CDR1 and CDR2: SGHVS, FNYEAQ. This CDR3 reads CASSLTGSGELFF.

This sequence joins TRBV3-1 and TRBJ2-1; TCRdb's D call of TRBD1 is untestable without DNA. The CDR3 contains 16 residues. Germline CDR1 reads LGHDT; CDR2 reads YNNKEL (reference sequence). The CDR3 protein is CASSPPGRPIYNEQFF.

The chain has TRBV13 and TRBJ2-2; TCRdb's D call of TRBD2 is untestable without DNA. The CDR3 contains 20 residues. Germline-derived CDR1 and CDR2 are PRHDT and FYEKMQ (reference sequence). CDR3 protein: CASSPGGGRESVTNTGELFF.

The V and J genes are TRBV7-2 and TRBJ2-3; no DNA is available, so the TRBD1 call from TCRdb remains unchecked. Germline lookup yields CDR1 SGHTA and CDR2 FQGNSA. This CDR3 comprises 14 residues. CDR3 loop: CASSLGDRMDTQYF.

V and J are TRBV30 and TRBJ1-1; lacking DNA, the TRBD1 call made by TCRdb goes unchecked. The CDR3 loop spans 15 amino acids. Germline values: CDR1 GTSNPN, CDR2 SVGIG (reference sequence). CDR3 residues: CAWTSPGHLNTEAFF.

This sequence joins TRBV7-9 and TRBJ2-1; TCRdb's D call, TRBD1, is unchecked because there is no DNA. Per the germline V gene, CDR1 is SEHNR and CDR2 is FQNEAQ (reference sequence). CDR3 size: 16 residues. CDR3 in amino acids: CASSPKTDIRYNEQFF.

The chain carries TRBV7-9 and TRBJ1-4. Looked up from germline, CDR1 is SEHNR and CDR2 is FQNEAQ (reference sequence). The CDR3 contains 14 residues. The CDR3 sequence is CASSATSTNEKLFF.

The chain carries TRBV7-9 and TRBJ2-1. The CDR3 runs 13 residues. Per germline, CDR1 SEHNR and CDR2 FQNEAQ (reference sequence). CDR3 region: CASFKSSYNEQFF.

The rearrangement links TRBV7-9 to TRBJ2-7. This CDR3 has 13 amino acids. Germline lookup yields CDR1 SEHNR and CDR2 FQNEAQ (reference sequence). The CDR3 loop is CASSSGSSYEQYF. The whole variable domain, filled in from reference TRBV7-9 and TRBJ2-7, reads DTGVSQNPRHKITKRGQNVTFRCDPISEHNRLYWYRQTLGQGPEFLTYFQNEAQLEKSRLLSDRFSAERPKGSFSTLEIQRTEQGDSAMYLCASSSGSSYEQYFGPGTRLTVT.

CDR3 residues: CASSFWGRGSQETQYF. The chain links TRBV28 to TRBJ2-5; checking the TCRdb D call of TRBD1 is not possible without DNA. Germline V gene sequence: CDR1 MDHEN, CDR2 SYDVKM. The CDR3 is 16 residues long. Using reference TRBV28 and TRBJ2-5 for the parts outside the CDR3, the full variable domain is DVKVTQSSRYLVKRTGEKVFLECVQDMDHENMFWYRQDPGLGLRLIYFSYDVKMKEKGDIPEGYSVSREKKERFSLILESASTNQTSMYLCASSFWGRGSQETQYFGPGTRLLVL.

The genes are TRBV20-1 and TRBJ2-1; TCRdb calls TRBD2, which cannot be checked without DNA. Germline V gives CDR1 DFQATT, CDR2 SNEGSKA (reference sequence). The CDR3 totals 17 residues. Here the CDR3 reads CSARGLAGGWSYNEQFF.

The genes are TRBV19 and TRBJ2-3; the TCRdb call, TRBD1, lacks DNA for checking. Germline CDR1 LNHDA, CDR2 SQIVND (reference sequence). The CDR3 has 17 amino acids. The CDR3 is CASSISFLGGPTDTQYF.

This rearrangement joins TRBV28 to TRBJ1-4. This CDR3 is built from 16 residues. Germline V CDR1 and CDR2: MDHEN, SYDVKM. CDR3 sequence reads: CASSLSRTGVWEKLFF.